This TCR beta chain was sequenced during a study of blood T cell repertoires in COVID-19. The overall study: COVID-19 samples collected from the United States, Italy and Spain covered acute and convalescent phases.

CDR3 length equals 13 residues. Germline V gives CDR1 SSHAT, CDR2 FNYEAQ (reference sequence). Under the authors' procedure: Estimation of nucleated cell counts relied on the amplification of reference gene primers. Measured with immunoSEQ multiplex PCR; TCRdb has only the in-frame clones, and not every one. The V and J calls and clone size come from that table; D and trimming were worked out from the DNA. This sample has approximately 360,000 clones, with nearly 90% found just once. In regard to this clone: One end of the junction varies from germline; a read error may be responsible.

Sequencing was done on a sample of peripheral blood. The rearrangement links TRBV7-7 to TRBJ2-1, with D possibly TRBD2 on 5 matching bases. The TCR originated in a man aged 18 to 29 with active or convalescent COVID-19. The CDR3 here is CASSLDRGNEQFF. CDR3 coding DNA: TGTGCTAGCAGCTTAGACCGGGGCAATGAGCAGTTCTTC.